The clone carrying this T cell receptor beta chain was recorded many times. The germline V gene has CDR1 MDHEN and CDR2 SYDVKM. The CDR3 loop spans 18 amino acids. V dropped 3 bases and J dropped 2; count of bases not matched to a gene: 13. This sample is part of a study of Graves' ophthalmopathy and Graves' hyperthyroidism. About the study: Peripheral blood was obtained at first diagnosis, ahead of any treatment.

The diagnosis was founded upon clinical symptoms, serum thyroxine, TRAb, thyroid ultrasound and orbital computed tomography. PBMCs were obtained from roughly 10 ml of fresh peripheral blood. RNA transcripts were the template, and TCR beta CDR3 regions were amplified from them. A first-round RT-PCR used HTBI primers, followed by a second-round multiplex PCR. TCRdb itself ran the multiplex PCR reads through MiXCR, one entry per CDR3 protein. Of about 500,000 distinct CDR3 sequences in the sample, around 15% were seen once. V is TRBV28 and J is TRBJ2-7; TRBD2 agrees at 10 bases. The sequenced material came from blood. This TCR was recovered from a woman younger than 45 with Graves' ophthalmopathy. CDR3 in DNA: TGTGCCAGCAGTTTTCCCGCTCGGGCTAGCGGGAGTCCCTACGAGCAGTACTTC. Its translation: CASSFPARASGSPYEQYF.